This TCR beta chain was identified during a study of Ad26.COV2.S vaccination and SARS-CoV-2 variants. On the study more broadly: Dosing was one shot or two shots 56 days apart. Study-level findings and limits: Individuals receiving vaccine had higher spike-specific TCR breadth than placebo recipients did. Substantial breadth in spike-specific CD8+ and CD4+ T cell responses was reportedly seen after vaccination. Total T cell responses were possibly underestimated by TCR breadth and depth analyses.

Trimming removed 1 base from V and 8 bases from J, with 6 bases in between. Germline loops: CDR1 PRHDT, CDR2 FYEKMQ (reference sequence). The CDR3 runs 12 residues. TCRdb's table, derived via immunoSEQ multiplex PCR, lists solely in-frame clones and lacks some. Here the sample spans around 450,000 clones, 89% being singletons. In its sample, this clone was seen once. As yet, its antigen is unknown. This sample's treatment: 15 to 20 received Ad26.COV2.S at low or high dose, single or two shots; 5 received placebo; per-sample allocation not given. At day 63 after the first vaccine or placebo injection, samples were drawn.

Sequenced here: peripheral blood, sampled in a trial of Ad26.COV2.S vaccine versus placebo. The chain is built from TRBV13 and TRBJ2-1, with D maybe TRBD1 (5 bases). The clonotype was recovered from a person between 18 and 60 years old who received the Ad26.COV2.S COVID-19 vaccine or a placebo. As DNA, the CDR3 is TGTGCCAGCAGCTTAGTAGGGGATGAGCAGTTCTTC. This gives the protein CASSLVGDEQFF.